Sequencing of this T cell receptor beta chain was carried out in a study of blood T cell repertoires in COVID-19 (dated by TCRdb to the early 2020s). About the investigation overall: Samples from collaborators originated in the United States, Italy and Spain and spanned both the acute and convalescent phases of COVID-19. Where HLA class I and class II types were available, the types were taken from metadata supplied by the sample provider, not from assay-based typing. Samples came from the ongoing ImmuneRACE study (first 160 participants) plus 1,254 subjects from 6 global collaborators. A freely available public database, intended as a resource for researchers studying the immune response to SARS-CoV-2, is where the repertoires were released. Deeply sampled blood TCRbeta repertoires from subjects exposed to, actively infected with, or recovered from COVID-19 were included in the dataset. Sample metadata almost always included a de-identified subject ID, COVID-19 status, age in years and sex. The prospective study material was composed of cDNA or gDNA derived from T cells, B-cell-depleted T cells, or PBMCs.

With respect to this clone: The antigen this receptor binds is unknown. Nothing much larger sits one base from this clone, and base qualities are not available.

The CDR3 holds 12 amino acids from the cysteine to the phenylalanine. Of the read, only the CDR3 DNA is kept; its 36 bases are in frame from base 1. Trimming accounts for 2 bases at V and 14 bases at J, while the number of junction bases matched to no gene is 5. The germline V gene (reference sequence) yields WNHNN for CDR1 and SYGVQD for CDR2. TCRbeta CDR3 regions were amplified from genomic DNA using the immunoSEQ Assay, a bias-controlled multiplex PCR. As for the original processing: Nucleated cell counts per sample were estimated from amplification of reference gene primers within the assay. To quantify the absolute abundance of each unique TCRbeta CDR3 rearrangement, sequence reads were collapsed and filtered. For each sample, productive Simpson clonality was calculated as the square root of Simpson's diversity index across productive rearrangements. The source is immuneACCESS, and TCRdb retained only in-frame sequences with V and J called. Part of the clones is not carried over; for the studies checked, unresolved V genes explain less than half of this, and the remainder is unexplained. For V, J and clone size, that table is used; D and trimming come from the DNA. Counted in this sample were nearly 200,000 clones; roughly 80% of them appeared once. The top ten clonotypes cover approximately 19% of the sample.

Each collaborating institution followed its own protocols to collect whole blood in K2EDTA tubes. For TCRbeta analysis, collaborators shipped samples as frozen whole blood, isolated PBMCs, or DNA extracted from either of those sample types. The study at large found these results: The quantity of clinical and demographic metadata differed by source and by participant and was supplied without curation.

This receptor was obtained from a human donor in a cohort sampled during active COVID-19. The source material was peripheral blood. The V and J genes are TRBV10-1 and TRBJ2-2; 7 central bases correspond to TRBD1. Here is the DNA: TGCGCCAGCAGTGAGAGGACAGGTGCCCTGTTTTTT. This codes for CASSERTGALFF.